Presented here are 18 T cell receptor beta chains from one specimen sequenced in a study of blood T cell repertoires in COVID-19. The repertoire was sequenced with immunoSEQ multiplex PCR; TCRdb's copy has only in-frame clones and lacks some. The repertoire consists of 150,000 to 200,000 clones, with approximately 85% occurring once and the leading ten covering 9.8%. The specimen sequenced was peripheral blood. The origin of the receptors is an elderly woman with acute or convalescent COVID-19.

The rearrangement links TRBV2 to TRBJ2-7; possible D gene TRBD1, 5 bases. The CDR3 runs 14 residues. Trimming shortened V by 8 bases and J by 0 bases, and 14 bases separated the two germline ends. Germline V gene sequence: CDR1 SNHLY, CDR2 FYNNEI. The CDR3, as DNA: TGTGCCAGCGGGCTCCGGCAGGGCTCCTACGAGCAGTACTTC. Residues: CASGLRQGSYEQYF.

The chain has TRBV11-1 and TRBJ2-2, with D possibly being TRBD1 (6 bases). CDR3 length: 12 amino acids. V was trimmed by 6 bases and J by 6 bases, leaving 8 bases between them. The germline V gene has CDR1 SGHAT and CDR2 FQDESV (reference sequence). The CDR3 sequence: CASRKGAGELFF. The CDR3 DNA reads TGTGCCAGCAGGAAGGGGGCCGGGGAGCTGTTTTTT.

This clone was recorded only once. The chain combines TRBV19 with TRBJ1-1, with 9 nucleotides matching TRBD1. Trimming cost V 9 bases and J 7 bases; bases outside gene matches: 15. From germline, CDR1 is LNHDA and CDR2 SQIVND (reference sequence). This CDR3 is 15 amino acids long. The CDR3 nucleotides are TGTGCCAGCCTCCGGGACAGGGCAGGAATGGATGAAGCTTTCTTT. It specifies CASLRDRAGMDEAFF. The variable domain in full, with the rest retrieved from reference TRBV19 and TRBJ1-1, is DGGITQSPKYLFRKEGQNVTLSCEQNLNHDAMYWYRQDPGQGLRLIYYSQIVNDFQKGDIAEGYSVSREKKESFPLTVTSAQKNPTAFYLCASLRDRAGMDEAFFGQGTRLTVV.

The chain couples TRBV7-3 to TRBJ2-1; 10 positions match TRBD2. Trimming cost V 1 base and J 0 bases; bases outside gene matches: 3. CDR1 and CDR2 (germline): SGHTA, FQGTGA. There are 17 residues in the CDR3. The CDR3 here is CASSLMASGGSYNEQFF. Here the CDR3 DNA reads TGTGCCAGCAGCTTAATGGCTAGCGGGGGCTCCTACAATGAGCAGTTCTTC.

This chain joins TRBV5-1 and TRBJ2-5; 8 bases map to TRBD1. CDR3 length equals 17 residues. The germline CDR1 and CDR2 sequences are SGHRS and YFSETQ. J gave up 2 bases and V 0 bases, and 9 bases lay outside the gene matches. CDR3 protein: CASSLVVSGTGQETQYF. CDR3 DNA sequence: TGCGCCAGCAGCTTGGTGGTCTCCGGGACAGGTCAAGAGACCCAGTACTTC.

The chain employs TRBV6-5 and TRBJ1-2; 9 positions match TRBD1. The CDR3 loop spans 14 amino acids. Trimming took 6 bases from V and 3 from J; bases not matched to a gene: 5. Germline V lookup: CDR1 MNHEY, CDR2 SVGAGI. This CDR3 reads CASRSGQGYYGYTF. As DNA, the CDR3 is TGTGCCAGCAGGTCGGGACAGGGCTACTATGGCTACACCTTC.

The chain joins TRBV18 to TRBJ2-1, with 10 bases identical to TRBD2. Unmatched junction bases numbered 7, after V lost 6 bases and J lost 5 bases. This CDR3 has 15 amino acids. Germline CDR1 is KGHSH and CDR2 is LQKENI. CDR3 DNA: TGTGCCAGCTCCCCCGGTGGGACTAGCGACAATGAGCAGTTCTTC. It translates to CASSPGGTSDNEQFF.

V is TRBV15 and J is TRBJ1-5, with D possibly TRBD1 on 6 matching bases. Germline V gene data show CDR1 as LNHNV and CDR2 as YYDKDF (reference sequence). With 5 bases removed from V and 4 bases from J, the gap between germline ends came to 18 bases. The CDR3 runs 16 residues. CDR3 bases: TGTGCCACCAGCGGGGGCTGGGGGGGTGCGAATCAGCCCCAGCATTTT. Its protein product is CATSGGWGGANQPQHF. Supplemented by reference TRBV15 and TRBJ1-5, the full variable domain reads DAMVIQNPRYQVTQFGKPVTLSCSQTLNHNVMYWYQQKSSQAPKLLFHYYDKDFNNEADTPDNFQSRRPNTSFCFLDIRSPGLGDTAMYLCATSGGWGGANQPQHFGDGTRLSIL.

The chain couples TRBV7-8 to TRBJ2-3, with 7 positions matching TRBD2. CDR3 length: 15 residues. V gave up 6 bases and J gave up 4 bases; unmatched junction bases: 10. Looked up from germline, CDR1 is SGHVS and CDR2 is FQNEAQ. CDR3 region: CASREAGSFPDTQYF. The CDR3 DNA is TGTGCCAGCAGGGAAGCGGGGTCTTTTCCAGATACGCAGTATTTT.

CDR3 nucleotides: TGCGCCAGCAGCTTCCTGGCGGGACCCCACAATGAGCAGTTCTTC. Protein sequence: CASSFLAGPHNEQFF. The chain combines TRBV5-1 with TRBJ2-1; a possible D gene is TRBD2 (6 bases). This CDR3 region has 15 residues. The germline V gene has CDR1 SGHRS and CDR2 YFSETQ. Trimming stripped 2 bases from V and 5 bases from J, with 14 bases between.

Only a few counts were recorded for this clone. The rearrangement uses TRBV27 and TRBJ2-7, with D possibly being TRBD2 (5 bases). The germline CDR1 and CDR2 sequences are MNHEY and SMNVEV (reference sequence). The CDR3 runs 14 residues. Trimming pared 4 bases from V and 0 bases from J, leaving 10 bases between. The CDR3 bases are TGTGCCAGCAGTTCCCAGCGGAGCTCCTACGAGCAGTACTTC. The encoded protein is CASSSQRSSYEQYF.

V usage is TRBV19 and J usage is TRBJ1-2; 8 positions match TRBD1. J was trimmed by 4 bases and V by 8 bases; bases with no gene match: 12. The CDR3 sequence is 15 residues long. Germline CDR1 reads LNHDA; CDR2 reads SQIVND (reference sequence). The CDR3 DNA is TGTGCCAGTGCTTCCTCCGGACAGGGTTTCTATGGCTACACCTTC. Translated, it gives CASASSGQGFYGYTF.

This chain uses TRBV18 with TRBJ2-2, with 15 bases matching TRBD2. Trimming took 4 bases from V and 6 from J; bases not matched to a gene: 3. The CDR3 length is 16 residues. Germline loops: CDR1 KGHSH, CDR2 LQKENI. CDR3 bases: TGTGCCAGCTCACGGACTAGCGGGAGGGCCGCCGGGGAGCTGTTTTTT. As protein: CASSRTSGRAAGELFF.

The chain recombines TRBV7-2 with TRBJ1-6; 10 bases are a match to TRBD1. CDR3 length: 18 amino acids. Germline V lookup: CDR1 SGHTA, CDR2 FQGNSA. V dropped 5 bases and J dropped 0; count of bases not matched to a gene: 7. The CDR3 sequence: CASSPAGTGVSYNSPLHF. CDR3 nucleotide sequence: TGTGCCAGCAGCCCGGCCGGGACAGGGGTCTCCTATAATTCACCCCTCCACTTT.

This chain connects TRBV7-8 to TRBJ1-1, with D unclear. Germline lookup yields CDR1 SGHVS and CDR2 FQNEAQ. Trimming cost V 6 bases and J 5 bases, with 16 bases left between them. The CDR3 is 14 residues long. CDR3 DNA: TGTGCCAGCAGAGACCAGTTCGCGGGGACTGAAGCTTTCTTT. It is translated as CASRDQFAGTEAFF.

The CDR3 nucleotides read TGTGCCAGCTCGCGCGACAGGGGGGAGACCCAGTACTTC. Its translation is CASSRDRGETQYF. This chain joins TRBV18 and TRBJ2-5, with 9 bases matching TRBD1. Trimming at V came to 6 bases and at J to 5 bases, leaving 4 bases not matched to a gene. Germline V gene data show CDR1 as KGHSH and CDR2 as LQKENI. The CDR3 runs 13 residues.

The genes are TRBV5-1 and TRBJ2-1, with TRBD1 identical over 9 bases. This CDR3 is 15 amino acids long. The V segment lost 6 bases and the J segment 3 bases; nucleotides outside the gene matches: 7. Looked up from germline, CDR1 is SGHRS and CDR2 is YFSETQ. The CDR3 sequence: CASNSAGQGYNEQFF. For the CDR3, the DNA is TGCGCCAGCAACTCAGCGGGACAGGGCTACAATGAGCAGTTCTTC.

The chain combines TRBV3-1 (or the pseudogene TRBV3-2) with TRBJ1-3; no clear D. V gave up 1 base and J gave up 4 bases, with 11 bases separating them. From germline, CDR1 is LGHDT and CDR2 YNNKEL (reference sequence). The CDR3 loop spans 15 amino acids. The CDR3 loop is CASSQGVVSGNTIYF. The CDR3 nucleotides are TGTGCCAGCAGCCAAGGAGTGGTTTCGGGAAACACCATATATTTT.